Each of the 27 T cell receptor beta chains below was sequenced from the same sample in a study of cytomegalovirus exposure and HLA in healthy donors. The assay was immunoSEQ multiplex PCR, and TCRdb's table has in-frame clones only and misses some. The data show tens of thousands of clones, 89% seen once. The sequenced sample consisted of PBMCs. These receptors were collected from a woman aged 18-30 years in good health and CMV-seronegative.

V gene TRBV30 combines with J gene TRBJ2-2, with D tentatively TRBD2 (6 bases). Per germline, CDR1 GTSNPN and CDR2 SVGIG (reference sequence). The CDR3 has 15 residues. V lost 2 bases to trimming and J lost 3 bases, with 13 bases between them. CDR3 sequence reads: CAWSYRTTYTGELFF. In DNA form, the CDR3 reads TGTGCCTGGAGTTACCGGACTACCTACACCGGGGAGCTGTTTTTT.

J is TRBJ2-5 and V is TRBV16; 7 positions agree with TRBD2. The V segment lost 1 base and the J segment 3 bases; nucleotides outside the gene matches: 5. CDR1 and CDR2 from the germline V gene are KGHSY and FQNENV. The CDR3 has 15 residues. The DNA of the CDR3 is TGTGCCAGCAGCCAATTCCTAGCGGAGAAAGAGACCCAGTACTTC. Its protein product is CASSQFLAEKETQYF.

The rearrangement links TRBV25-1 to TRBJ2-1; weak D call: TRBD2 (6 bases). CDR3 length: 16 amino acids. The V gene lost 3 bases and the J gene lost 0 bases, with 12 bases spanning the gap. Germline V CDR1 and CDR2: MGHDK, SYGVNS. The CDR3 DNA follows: TGTGCCAGCAGTGACCAGCGGGTCAGCTCCTACAATGAGCAGTTCTTC. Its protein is CASSDQRVSSYNEQFF.

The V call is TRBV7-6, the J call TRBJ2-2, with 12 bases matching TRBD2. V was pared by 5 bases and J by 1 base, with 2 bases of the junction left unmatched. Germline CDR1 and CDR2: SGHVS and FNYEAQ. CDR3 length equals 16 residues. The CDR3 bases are TGTGCCAGCAGCCTGACTAGCGGGGGGAACACCGGGGAGCTGTTTTTT. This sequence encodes CASSLTSGGNTGELFF.

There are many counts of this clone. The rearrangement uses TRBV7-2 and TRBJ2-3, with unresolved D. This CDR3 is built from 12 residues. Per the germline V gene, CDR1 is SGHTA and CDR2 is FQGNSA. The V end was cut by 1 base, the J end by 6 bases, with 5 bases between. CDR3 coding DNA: TGTGCCAGCAGCTTAGGAGTGGATACGCAGTATTTT. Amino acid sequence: CASSLGVDTQYF.

The CDR3 spells CASSSGLAEIEQYF. CDR3 coding DNA: TGTGCCAGCAGTTCGGGACTAGCGGAGATCGAGCAGTACTTC. This rearrangement joins TRBV28 to TRBJ2-7; the match to TRBD2 covers 11 bases. CDR1 and CDR2 from the germline V gene are MDHEN and SYDVKM. The CDR3 is made up of 14 amino acids. Trimming took 4 bases from V and 6 from J; bases not matched to a gene: 5. Combining the CDR3 with reference TRBV28 and TRBJ2-7 gives the whole variable domain DVKVTQSSRYLVKRTGEKVFLECVQDMDHENMFWYRQDPGLGLRLIYFSYDVKMKEKGDIPEGYSVSREKKERFSLILESASTNQTSMYLCASSSGLAEIEQYFGPGTRLTVT.

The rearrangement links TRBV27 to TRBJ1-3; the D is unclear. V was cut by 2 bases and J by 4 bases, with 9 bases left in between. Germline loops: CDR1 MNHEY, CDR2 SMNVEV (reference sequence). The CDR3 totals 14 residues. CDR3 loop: CASSLSPRGNTIYF. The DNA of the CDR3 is TGTGCCAGCAGTTTAAGTCCGCGCGGAAACACCATATATTTT.

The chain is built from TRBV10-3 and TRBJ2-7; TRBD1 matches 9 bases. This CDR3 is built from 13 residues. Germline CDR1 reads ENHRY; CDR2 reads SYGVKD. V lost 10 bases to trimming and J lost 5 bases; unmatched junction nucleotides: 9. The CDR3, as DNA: TGTGCCACCTGGACAGGGGAAAGCCACGAGCAGTACTTC. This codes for CATWTGESHEQYF.

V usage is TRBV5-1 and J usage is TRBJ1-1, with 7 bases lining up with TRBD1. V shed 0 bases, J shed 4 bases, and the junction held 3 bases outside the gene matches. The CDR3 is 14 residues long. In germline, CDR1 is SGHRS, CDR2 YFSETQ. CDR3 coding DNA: TGCGCCAGCAGCTTGGGCAGGGGGAGCACTGAAGCTTTCTTT. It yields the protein CASSLGRGSTEAFF. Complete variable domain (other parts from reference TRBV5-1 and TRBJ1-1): KAGVTQTPRYLIKTRGQQVTLSCSPISGHRSVSWYQQTPGQGLQFLFEYFSETQRNKGNFPGRFSGRQFSNSRSEMNVSTLELGDSALYLCASSLGRGSTEAFFGQGTRLTVV.

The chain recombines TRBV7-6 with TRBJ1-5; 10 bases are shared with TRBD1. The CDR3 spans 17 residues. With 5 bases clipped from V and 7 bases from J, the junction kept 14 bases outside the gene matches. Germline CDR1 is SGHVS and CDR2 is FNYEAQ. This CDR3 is CASSPGTGEYQGQPQHF. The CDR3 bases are TGTGCCAGCAGCCCAGGGACAGGGGAGTATCAGGGGCAGCCCCAGCATTTT.

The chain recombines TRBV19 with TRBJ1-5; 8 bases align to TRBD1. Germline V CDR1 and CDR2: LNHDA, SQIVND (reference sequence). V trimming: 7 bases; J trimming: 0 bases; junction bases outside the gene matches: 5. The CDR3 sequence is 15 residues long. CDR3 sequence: CASNPDRGSNQPQHF. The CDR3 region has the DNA TGTGCCAGTAACCCCGACAGGGGTAGCAATCAGCCCCAGCATTTT.

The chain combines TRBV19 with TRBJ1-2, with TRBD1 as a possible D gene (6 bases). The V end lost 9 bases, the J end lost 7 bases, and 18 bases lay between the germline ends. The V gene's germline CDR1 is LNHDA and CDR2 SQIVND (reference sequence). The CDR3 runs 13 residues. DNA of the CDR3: TGTGCCAGCGAAATTACAGGGTCGGGTGGCTACACCTTC. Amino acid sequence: CASEITGSGGYTF.

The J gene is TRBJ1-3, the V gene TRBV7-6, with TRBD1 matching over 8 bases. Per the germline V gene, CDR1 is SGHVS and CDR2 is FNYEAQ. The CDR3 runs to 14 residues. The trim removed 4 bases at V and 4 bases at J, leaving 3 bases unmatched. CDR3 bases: TGTGCCAGCAGCTCTCGGACAGGGGGAAACACCATATATTTT. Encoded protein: CASSSRTGGNTIYF.

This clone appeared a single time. The CDR3 coding sequence is TGTGCCAGCTCACCCTCCCCGGGAATAAGCGGCTACACCTTC. Translating it yields CASSPSPGISGYTF. This chain uses TRBV18 with TRBJ1-2, with D unresolved. The CDR3 runs 14 residues. V lost 3 bases to trimming and J lost 8 bases, with 16 bases between them. Per germline, CDR1 KGHSH and CDR2 LQKENI.

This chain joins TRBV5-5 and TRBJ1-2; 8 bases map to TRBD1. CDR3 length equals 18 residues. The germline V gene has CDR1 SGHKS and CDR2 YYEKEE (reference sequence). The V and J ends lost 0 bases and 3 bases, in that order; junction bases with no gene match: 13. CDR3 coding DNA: TGTGCCAGCAGCTTGGGGCTACCGGACAGGGCCATGTACTATGGCTACACCTTC. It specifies CASSLGLPDRAMYYGYTF.

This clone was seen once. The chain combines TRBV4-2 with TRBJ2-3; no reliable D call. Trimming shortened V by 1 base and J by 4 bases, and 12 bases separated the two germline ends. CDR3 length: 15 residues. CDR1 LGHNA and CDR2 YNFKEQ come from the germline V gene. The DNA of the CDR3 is TGTGCCAGCAGCCAAGTTTACCGGGTGGCAGATACGCAGTATTTT. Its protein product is CASSQVYRVADTQYF.

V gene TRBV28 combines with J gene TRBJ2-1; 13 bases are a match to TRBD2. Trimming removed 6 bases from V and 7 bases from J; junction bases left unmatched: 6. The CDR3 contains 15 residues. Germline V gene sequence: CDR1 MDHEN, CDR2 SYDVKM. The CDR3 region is CASSLTSGRPNEQFF. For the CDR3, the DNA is TGTGCCAGCAGCCTGACTAGCGGGAGGCCGAATGAGCAGTTCTTC.

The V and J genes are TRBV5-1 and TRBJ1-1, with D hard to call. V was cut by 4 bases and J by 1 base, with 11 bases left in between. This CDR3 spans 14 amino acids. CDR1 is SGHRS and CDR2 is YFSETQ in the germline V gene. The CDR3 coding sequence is TGCGCCAGCAGCCCGGGTCCTTCGAACACTGAAGCTTTCTTT. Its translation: CASSPGPSNTEAFF. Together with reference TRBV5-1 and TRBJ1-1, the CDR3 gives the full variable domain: KAGVTQTPRYLIKTRGQQVTLSCSPISGHRSVSWYQQTPGQGLQFLFEYFSETQRNKGNFPGRFSGRQFSNSRSEMNVSTLELGDSALYLCASSPGPSNTEAFFGQGTRLTVV.

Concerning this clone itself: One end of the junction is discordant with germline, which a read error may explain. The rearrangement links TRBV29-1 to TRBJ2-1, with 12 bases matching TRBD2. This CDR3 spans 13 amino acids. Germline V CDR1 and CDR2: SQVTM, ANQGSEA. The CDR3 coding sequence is TGCAGCGTGGAAGGACTAGCGGGGCATGAGCAGTTCTTC. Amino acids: CSVEGLAGHEQFF.

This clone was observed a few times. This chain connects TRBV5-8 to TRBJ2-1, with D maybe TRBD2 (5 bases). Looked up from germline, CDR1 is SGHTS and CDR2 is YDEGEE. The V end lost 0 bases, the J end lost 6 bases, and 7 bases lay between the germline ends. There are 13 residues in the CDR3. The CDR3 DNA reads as TGTGCCAGCAGCTTGGCTAGCAGCAATGAGCAGTTCTTC. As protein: CASSLASSNEQFF. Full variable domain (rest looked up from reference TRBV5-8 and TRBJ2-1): EAGVTQSPTHLIKTRGQQATLRCSPISGHTSVYWYQQALGLGLQFLLWYDEGEERNRGNFPPRFSGRQFPNYSSELNVNALELEDSALYLCASSLASSNEQFFGPGTRLTVL.

This chain's CDR3 is CASGLRLNEKLFF. CDR3 nucleotide sequence: TGTGCTAGTGGTTTAAGACTTAATGAAAAACTGTTTTTT. The chain employs TRBV12-5 and TRBJ1-4; D is unclear. CDR3 length: 13 amino acids. The ends were cut back, 3 bases at V and 4 bases at J, with 6 bases in the middle. Germline CDR1 reads LGHNT; CDR2 reads FRNRAP.

The CDR3 here is CASSLDRGRAGELFF. The CDR3 DNA reads as TGTGCCAGCAGCTTGGACAGGGGGAGGGCCGGGGAGCTGTTTTTT. This chain uses TRBV5-4 with TRBJ2-2; maybe TRBD1 (8 bases). The CDR3 length is 15 residues. The germline gives CDR1 SGHNT, CDR2 YYREEE (reference sequence). V was pared by 0 bases and J by 6 bases, with 12 bases between.

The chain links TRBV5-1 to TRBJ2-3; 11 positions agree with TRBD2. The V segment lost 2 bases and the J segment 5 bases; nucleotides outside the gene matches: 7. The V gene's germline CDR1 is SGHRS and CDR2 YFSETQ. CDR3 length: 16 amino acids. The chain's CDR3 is CASSLQRGLAVDTQYF. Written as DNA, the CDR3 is TGCGCCAGCAGCTTACAAAGGGGACTAGCGGTAGATACGCAGTATTTT.

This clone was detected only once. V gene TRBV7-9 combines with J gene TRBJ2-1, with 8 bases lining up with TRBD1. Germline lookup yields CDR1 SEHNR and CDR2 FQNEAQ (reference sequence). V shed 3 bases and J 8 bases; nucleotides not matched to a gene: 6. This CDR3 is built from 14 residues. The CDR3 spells CASSFGQGNDEQFF. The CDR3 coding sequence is TGTGCCAGCAGCTTTGGACAGGGTAACGATGAGCAGTTCTTC.

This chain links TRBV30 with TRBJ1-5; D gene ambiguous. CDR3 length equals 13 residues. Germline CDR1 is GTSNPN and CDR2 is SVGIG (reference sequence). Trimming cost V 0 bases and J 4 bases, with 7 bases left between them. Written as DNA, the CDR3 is TGTGCCTGGAGTGTACTTCAAAATCAGCCCCAGCATTTT. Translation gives CAWSVLQNQPQHF.

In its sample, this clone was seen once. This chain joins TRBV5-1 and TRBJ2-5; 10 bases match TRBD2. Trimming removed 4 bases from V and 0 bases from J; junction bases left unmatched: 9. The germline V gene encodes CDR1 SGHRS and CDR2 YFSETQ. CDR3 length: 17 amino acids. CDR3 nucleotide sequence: TGCGCCAGCAGCATGTGGAAAGGACTAGCGGACCAAGAGACCCAGTACTTC. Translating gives CASSMWKGLADQETQYF. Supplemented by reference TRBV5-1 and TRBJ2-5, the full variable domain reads KAGVTQTPRYLIKTRGQQVTLSCSPISGHRSVSWYQQTPGQGLQFLFEYFSETQRNKGNFPGRFSGRQFSNSRSEMNVSTLELGDSALYLCASSMWKGLADQETQYFGPGTRLLVL.

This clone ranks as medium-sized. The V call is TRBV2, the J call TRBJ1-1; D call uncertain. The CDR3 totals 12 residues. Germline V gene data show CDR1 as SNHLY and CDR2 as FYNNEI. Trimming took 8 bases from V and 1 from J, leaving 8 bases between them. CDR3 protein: CASLRGNTEAFF. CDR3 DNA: TGTGCCAGCTTAAGAGGGAACACTGAAGCTTTCTTT.